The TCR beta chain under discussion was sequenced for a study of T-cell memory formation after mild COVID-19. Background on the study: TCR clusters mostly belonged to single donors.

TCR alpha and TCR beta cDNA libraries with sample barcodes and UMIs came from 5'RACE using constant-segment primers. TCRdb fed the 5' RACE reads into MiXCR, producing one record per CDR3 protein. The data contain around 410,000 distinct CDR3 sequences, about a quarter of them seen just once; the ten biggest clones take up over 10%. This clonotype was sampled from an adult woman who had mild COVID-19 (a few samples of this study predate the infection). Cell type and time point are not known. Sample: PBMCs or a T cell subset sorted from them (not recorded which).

CDR3 DNA sequence: TGTGCCAGCAACAATCAGGGGGCCGGATATGGCTACACCTTC. This encodes CASNNQGAGYGYTF. The chain recombines TRBV5-5 with TRBJ1-2; TRBD1 agrees at 8 bases. This CDR3 spans 14 amino acids. Germline V gene lookup returns CDR1 SGHKS and CDR2 YYEKEE (reference sequence). The V and J ends lost 6 bases and 5 bases, in that order; junction bases with no gene match: 9.